The sequence of this T cell receptor (beta chain) was determined in a study of OX40 agonist ivuxolimab in advanced cancers. In its sample, this clone was seen a few times. Other nucleotide sequences from this sample produce the same CDR3. The repertoire was sequenced with immunoSEQ multiplex PCR; TCRdb's copy has only in-frame clones and lacks some. The table records about 73,000 clones, 85% to 90% of them present only once. Patients with a history of autoimmune disease or on systemic immunosuppression were excluded. The sample here was CD4+ or CD8+ T cells sorted from blood, taken in a trial of the OX40 agonist ivuxolimab. The clonotype originates from an adult with an advanced solid tumor such as melanoma, head and neck, liver or kidney cancer.

The CDR3 loop is CASSLGGATGGRRAGELFF. In DNA form, the CDR3 reads TGTGCCAGCAGCCTCGGAGGTGCGACAGGGGGTCGGAGGGCCGGGGAGCTGTTTTTT. The chain joins TRBV5-4 to TRBJ2-2, with TRBD1 matching over 9 bases. V trimming: 4 bases; J trimming: 6 bases; junction bases outside the gene matches: 19. Germline-derived CDR1 and CDR2 are SGHNT and YYREEE (reference sequence). The CDR3 runs 19 residues.